The 5 T cell receptor beta chains reported below all come from one sample, sequenced in a study of blood T cell repertoires in COVID-19. Assay: immunoSEQ multiplex PCR; the TCRdb copy retains only in-frame clones and omits some. The sample carries over 75,000 clones, about 88% recorded once. The sequencing input was peripheral blood. The source of these receptors is a woman at least 80 years old with acute or convalescent COVID-19.

The rearrangement uses TRBV9 and TRBJ1-1; possibly TRBD1 for D (6 bases). Germline V gene lookup returns CDR1 SGDLS and CDR2 YYNGEE. The CDR3 totals 13 residues. V dropped 0 bases and J dropped 7 bases, with 10 bases sitting between them. CDR3 region: CASSVATRGEAFF. CDR3 DNA: TGTGCCAGCAGCGTAGCTACCAGGGGTGAAGCTTTCTTT.

The rearrangement links TRBV4-2 to TRBJ1-1; tentative D call: TRBD1 (6 bases). In germline, CDR1 is LGHNA, CDR2 YNFKEQ. The CDR3 extends over 16 amino acids. Trimming pared 1 base from V and 6 bases from J, leaving 18 bases between. The DNA of the CDR3 is TGTGCCAGCAGCCAAGCGGTCAGGGGTGGGAAACCTGAAGCTTTCTTT. As protein: CASSQAVRGGKPEAFF.

This chain joins TRBV19 and TRBJ1-5; D unclear. V lost 7 bases to trimming and J lost 9 bases, with 10 bases between them. Germline V gives CDR1 LNHDA, CDR2 SQIVND (reference sequence). This CDR3 region has 11 residues. The CDR3 loop is CASTMGGPQHF. In DNA, the CDR3 is TGTGCCAGTACTATGGGAGGGCCCCAGCATTTT.

This clone occurred a few times. The rearrangement links TRBV19 to TRBJ2-1; 15 bases align to TRBD2. Germline V gene sequence: CDR1 LNHDA, CDR2 SQIVND (reference sequence). J gave up 7 bases and V 6 bases, and 10 bases lay outside the gene matches. The CDR3 sequence is 17 residues long. CDR3 in amino acids: CASSSGLAGGLLNEQFF. The CDR3 nucleotides are TGTGCCAGTAGCTCCGGACTAGCGGGGGGGCTCCTTAATGAGCAGTTCTTC.

This chain connects TRBV27 to TRBJ1-2; 9 bases match TRBD1. Trimming took 6 bases from V and 6 from J; bases not matched to a gene: 5. The CDR3 consists of 13 residues. Germline V CDR1 and CDR2: MNHEY, SMNVEV (reference sequence). CDR3 nucleotide sequence: TGTGCCAGCAGGGGCGACAGGGGGAATGGCTACACCTTC. This codes for CASRGDRGNGYTF.